Below, one TCR beta chain is given with its context. The target antigen is unknown. The sample belongs to a study of blood T cells in healthy people across ages. Study-wide background: Template switching caught about one barcoded beta molecule for each two T cells.

Study conclusions and caveats: Estimates drawn from one million T cells were deemed to understate diversity. CMV status of donors was not determined, possibly confounding expanded clonotype changes. The study could not conclusively compare naive and antigen-experienced cells, given its unsorted PBMCs.

Sample-barcoded 5' priming and a J-beta primer mix drove a second PCR of 7 to 11 cycles. TCRdb reanalysed the 5' RACE reads using MiXCR and keeps one entry per CDR3 protein. The table has around 900,000 distinct CDR3 sequences, just over 50% seen once; the top ten hold over 20%. The germline gives CDR1 DFQATT, CDR2 SNEGSKA (reference sequence). V was clipped by 0 bases and J by 2 bases; unmatched bases: 3. The CDR3 consists of 15 residues. The origin of this receptor is a woman aged 55 to 70 in good health. Sequencing input: blood. This sequence joins TRBV20-1 and TRBJ2-3, with TRBD2 identical over 9 bases. The CDR3 DNA reads TGCAGTGCTAGAGATAGCGGGAGAGCCACAGATACGCAGTATTTT. It encodes CSARDSGRATDTQYF.